A selection of T cell receptor beta chains follows, all from one sample in a study of technical replicates of blood from several donors. Clones were read by immunoSEQ multiplex PCR, and TCRdb kept only the in-frame ones, dropping some. Among tens of thousands of clones, 85% to 95% were seen once, and the ten largest hold 0.3% to 0.45%. Sequenced sample: T cells isolated from PBMCs. The receptors here all came from a human donor in good health. Both conserved end residues are trimmed from each CDR3. Fields, in order: V gene, J gene, CDR3 protein.

V: TRBV7-6
J: TRBJ2-3
CDR3: ASSPRLAGVPDTQY

V: TRBV14
J: TRBJ2-7
CDR3: ASSRGGTGTSEQY

V: TRBV7-3
J: TRBJ1-3
CDR3: ASSLTGAFSGNTIY

V: TRBV6-6
J: TRBJ2-7
CDR3: ASSYGQGYYEQY

V: TRBV7-8
J: TRBJ1-3
CDR3: ASSLAGQGLDTIY

V: TRBV25-1
J: TRBJ1-2
CDR3: ASSEDLYGYT

V: TRBV19
J: TRBJ2-6
CDR3: ASSPTTGSGANVLT

V: TRBV4-3
J: TRBJ2-2
CDR3: ASSQEGAVGELF

V: TRBV7-9
J: TRBJ1-4
CDR3: ASSPQSFARGTNEKLF

V: TRBV27
J: TRBJ2-7
CDR3: ASSLDFGGSTYEQY

V: TRBV19
J: TRBJ1-1
CDR3: ASTGTGSVVTF

V: TRBV28
J: TRBJ1-5
CDR3: ASSLREAIVPQH

V: TRBV2
J: TRBJ2-6
CDR3: ASGGAGANVLT

V: TRBV19
J: TRBJ2-5
CDR3: ASSLQQGPQETQY

V: TRBV28
J: TRBJ2-3
CDR3: ASSSPGGASTDTQY

V: TRBV9
J: TRBJ1-2
CDR3: ASSGLDSGNYGYT

V: TRBV10-3
J: TRBJ2-7
CDR3: AIRASGSEEQY

V: TRBV25-1
J: TRBJ1-2
CDR3: ASFDFYGYT

V: TRBV5-6
J: TRBJ2-7
CDR3: ASSWRIAGGSYEQY

V: TRBV5-4
J: TRBJ2-3
CDR3: ASSLFQDTQY

V: TRBV11-2
J: TRBJ2-7
CDR3: ASSSQASGRIGEQY

V: TRBV5-4
J: TRBJ1-1
CDR3: ASQDRGTEAF

V: TRBV6-5
J: TRBJ2-2
CDR3: ASSYIAGELF

V: TRBV9
J: TRBJ2-1
CDR3: ASSVGAGDTYNEQF

V: TRBV6-5
J: TRBJ1-2
CDR3: ASSYTGFFGYT

V: TRBV5-4
J: TRBJ2-7
CDR3: ASSRGQGTYEQY

V: TRBV2
J: TRBJ2-1
CDR3: ASRGTSVYNEQF

V: TRBV7-2
J: TRBJ1-5
CDR3: ASSLVQGERQPQH

V: TRBV4-1
J: TRBJ1-2
CDR3: ASSQGIRLTDTNYGYT

V: TRBV2
J: TRBJ1-1
CDR3: AWGREAF

V: TRBV11-3
J: TRBJ1-3
CDR3: ASSLNFIFGSPIY

V: TRBV30
J: TRBJ2-7
CDR3: AWSLINGQY

V: TRBV6-4
J: TRBJ2-7
CDR3: ASSEFMRAEQY

V: TRBV30
J: TRBJ2-3
CDR3: ASSFGGYTDTQY

V: TRBV11-2
J: TRBJ2-1
CDR3: ASSLATGAYGEQF

V: TRBV27
J: TRBJ2-7
CDR3: ASSFLGTSGIHEQY

V: TRBV7-6
J: TRBJ2-2
CDR3: ASSLAPGQGLDAGELF

V: TRBV4-3
J: TRBJ1-4
CDR3: ASSPRTGREKLF

V: TRBV19
J: TRBJ2-7
CDR3: ASNQQGSSYEQY

V: TRBV6-5
J: TRBJ1-1
CDR3: ASRVDRGTEAF

V: TRBV6-6
J: TRBJ2-2
CDR3: ASSPSAGTGELF

V: TRBV5-4
J: TRBJ2-1
CDR3: ASSSGLAGANEQF

V: TRBV4-3
J: TRBJ2-5
CDR3: ASSQEWTGQETQY

V: TRBV7-9
J: TRBJ2-7
CDR3: ASSPIQVYEQY

V: TRBV4-2
J: TRBJ2-1
CDR3: ASSHVAGLEQF

V: TRBV6-4
J: TRBJ2-1
CDR3: ASSTQGVGNEQF

V: TRBV14
J: TRBJ2-7
CDR3: ASSPLTEISYEQY

V: TRBV28
J: TRBJ2-1
CDR3: ASRTRDRVLGNEQF

V: TRBV6-5
J: TRBJ2-2
CDR3: ASSYSTGQRRELF

V: TRBV6-4
J: TRBJ2-1
CDR3: ASSVILYRVDEQF

V: TRBV9
J: TRBJ2-2
CDR3: ASSTSGTATGELF

V: TRBV6-5
J: TRBJ2-7
CDR3: ASSRDRSYEQY

V: TRBV6-6
J: TRBJ2-7
CDR3: ASSYGRDYEQY

V: TRBV2
J: TRBJ2-7
CDR3: ASSENPGSYEQY